The clone carrying this T cell receptor (beta chain) was observed a handful of times. This sample is part of a study of blood T cells in healthy people across ages. The germline V and J ends were trimmed by 4 bases and 3 bases, with 18 bases remaining between them. The germline CDR1 and CDR2 sequences are SGHTA and FQGNSA. CDR3 length: 16 residues. A second PCR, run for roughly 7 to 11 cycles, used a sample-barcoded 5' primer plus a J-beta primer mix. TCRdb reprocessed the 5' RACE reads via MiXCR and lists one record per CDR3 protein. The table records around 750,000 distinct CDR3 sequences, 40% to 65% of them present only once.

The rearrangement uses TRBV7-2 and TRBJ1-1, with TRBD1 as a possible D gene (5 bases). Input material: blood. The receptor comes from a man older than 75 in good health. DNA for the CDR3: TGTGCCAGCAGCTCGAGTTCGGGGGGTTGGGACACTGAAGCTTTCTTT. It yields the protein CASSSSSGGWDTEAFF.